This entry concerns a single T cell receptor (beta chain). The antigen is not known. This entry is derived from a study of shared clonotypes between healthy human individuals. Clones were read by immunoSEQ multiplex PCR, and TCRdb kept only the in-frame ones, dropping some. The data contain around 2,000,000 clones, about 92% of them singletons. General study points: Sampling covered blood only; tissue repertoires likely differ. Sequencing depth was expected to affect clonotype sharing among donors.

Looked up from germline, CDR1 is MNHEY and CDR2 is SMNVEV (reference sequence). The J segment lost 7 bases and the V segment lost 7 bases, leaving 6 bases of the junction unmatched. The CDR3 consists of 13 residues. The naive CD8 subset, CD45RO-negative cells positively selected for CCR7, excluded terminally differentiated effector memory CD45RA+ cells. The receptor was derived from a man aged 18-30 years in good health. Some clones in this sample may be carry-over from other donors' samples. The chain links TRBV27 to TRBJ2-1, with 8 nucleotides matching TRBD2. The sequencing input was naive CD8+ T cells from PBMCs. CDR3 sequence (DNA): TGTGCCAGCAAGGGACTAGGGGGGAATGAGCAGTTCTTC. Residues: CASKGLGGNEQFF.